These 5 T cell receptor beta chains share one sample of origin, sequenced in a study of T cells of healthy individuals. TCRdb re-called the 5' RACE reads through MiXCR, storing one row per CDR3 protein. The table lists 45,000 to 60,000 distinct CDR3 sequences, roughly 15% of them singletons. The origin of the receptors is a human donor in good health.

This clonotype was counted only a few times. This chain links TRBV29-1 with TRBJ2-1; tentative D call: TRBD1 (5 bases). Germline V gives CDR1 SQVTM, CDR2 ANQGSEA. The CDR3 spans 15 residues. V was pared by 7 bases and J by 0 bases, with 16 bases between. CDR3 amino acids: CSAAPGQSSYNEQFF. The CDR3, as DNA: TGCAGCGCCGCCCCAGGGCAGAGCTCCTACAATGAGCAGTTCTTC.

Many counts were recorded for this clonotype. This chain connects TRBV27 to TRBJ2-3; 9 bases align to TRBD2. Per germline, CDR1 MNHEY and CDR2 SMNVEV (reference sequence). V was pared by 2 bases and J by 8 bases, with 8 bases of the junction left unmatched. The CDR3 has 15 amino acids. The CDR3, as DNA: TGTGCCAGCAGTTTAGACAGCGGGGGGAAGGGTACGCAGTATTTT. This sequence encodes CASSLDSGGKGTQYF.

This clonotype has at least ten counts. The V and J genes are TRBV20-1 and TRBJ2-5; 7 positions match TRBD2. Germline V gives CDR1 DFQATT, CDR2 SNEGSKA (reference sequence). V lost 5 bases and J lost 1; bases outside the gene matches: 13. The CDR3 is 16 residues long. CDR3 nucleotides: TGCAGTGCTGGGGGGGGGAGCAGGGCGGCCCAAGAGACCCAGTACTTC. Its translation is CSAGGGSRAAQETQYF.

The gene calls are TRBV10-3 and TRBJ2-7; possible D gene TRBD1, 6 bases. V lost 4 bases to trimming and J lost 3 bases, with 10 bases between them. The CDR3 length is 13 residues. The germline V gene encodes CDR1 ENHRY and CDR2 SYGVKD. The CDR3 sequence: CAISAGQYYEQYF. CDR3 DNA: TGTGCCATCAGTGCGGGACAATACTACGAGCAGTACTTC.

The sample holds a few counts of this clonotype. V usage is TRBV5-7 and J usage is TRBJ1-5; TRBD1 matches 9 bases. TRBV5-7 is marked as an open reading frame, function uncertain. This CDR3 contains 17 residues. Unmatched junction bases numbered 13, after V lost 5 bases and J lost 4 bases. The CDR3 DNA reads TGTGCCAGCAGGCTAAGGACAGGGGCTTTGAGGAATCAGCCCCAGCATTTT. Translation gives CASRLRTGALRNQPQHF.